The present T cell receptor (beta chain) was sequenced within a study of blood T cell repertoires in COVID-19. Looking at the study overall: Nucleic acid was either cDNA or gDNA, and it came from T cells, B-cell-depleted T cells, or PBMCs.

The germline CDR1 and CDR2 sequences are SGHKS and YYEKEE (reference sequence). With 1 base removed from V and 6 bases from J, the gap between germline ends came to 14 bases. There are 15 residues in the CDR3. Libraries were prepared by immunoSEQ multiplex PCR; TCRdb keeps only in-frame clonotypes and omits some of them. Of about 160,000 clones in the sample, about 92% were seen once. This clone was picked up one time. This clonotype was obtained from a woman aged 60-75 years with COVID-19, enrolled during active disease. The genes are TRBV5-5 and TRBJ1-5; TRBD1 might be the D (5 bases). The sequenced sample was peripheral blood. The DNA for the CDR3 is TGTGCCAGCAGCTTGACTGGGGCGAAGATTCAGCCCCAGCATTTT. Translating it yields CASSLTGAKIQPQHF.